A single T cell receptor (beta chain) is shown here with its context. Its antigen is not identified. The method was immunoSEQ multiplex PCR; TCRdb's version includes in-frame clones alone and lacks a portion of them. The table lists 700,000 or so clones, 60% to 80% of them singletons. This specimen belongs to a study of shared clonotypes between healthy human individuals. General study findings and limits: Clonotype sharing across several donors was observed for about 5.2% of naive CD4 clonotypes.

The origin of this receptor is a woman in her twenties or thirties in good health. The sequenced material came from memory CD4+ T cells sorted from blood. Subset meaning: CD45RA-negative fraction.

CDR3 sequence: CASSAPSADTQYF. DNA for the CDR3: TGTGCCAGCTCAGCCCCCTCCGCGGATACGCAGTATTTT. This chain joins TRBV18 and TRBJ2-3; D not resolved. Trimming stripped 5 bases from V and 6 bases from J, with 12 bases between. The CDR3 is 13 amino acids. Per germline, CDR1 KGHSH and CDR2 LQKENI.